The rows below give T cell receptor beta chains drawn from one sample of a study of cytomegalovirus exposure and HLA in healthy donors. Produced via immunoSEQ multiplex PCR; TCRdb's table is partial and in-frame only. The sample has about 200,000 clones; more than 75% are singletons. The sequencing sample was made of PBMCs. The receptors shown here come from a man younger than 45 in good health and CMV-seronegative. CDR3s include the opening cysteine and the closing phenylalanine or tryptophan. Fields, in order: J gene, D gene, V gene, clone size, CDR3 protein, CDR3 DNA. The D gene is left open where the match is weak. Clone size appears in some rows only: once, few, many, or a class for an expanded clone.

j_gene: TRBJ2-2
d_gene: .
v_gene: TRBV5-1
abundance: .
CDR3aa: CASSSGLGTNTGELFF
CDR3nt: TGCGCCAGCAGCTCCGGACTAGGGACAAACACCGGGGAGCTGTTTTTT

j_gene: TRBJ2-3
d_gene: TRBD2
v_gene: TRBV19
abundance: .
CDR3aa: CASSPGTSGRTDTQYF
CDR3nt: TGTGCCAGTAGTCCCGGGACTAGCGGGAGGACAGATACGCAGTATTTT

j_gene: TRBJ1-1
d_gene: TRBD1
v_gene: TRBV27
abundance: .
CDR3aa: CASSRGQGAVLDTEAFF
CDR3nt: TGTGCCAGCAGCCGAGGACAGGGGGCTGTTCTGGACACTGAAGCTTTCTTT

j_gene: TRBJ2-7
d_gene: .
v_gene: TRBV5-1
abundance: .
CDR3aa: CASSPGGGTSYEQYF
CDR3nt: TGCGCCAGCAGCCCCGGAGGGGGCACCTCCTACGAGCAGTACTTC

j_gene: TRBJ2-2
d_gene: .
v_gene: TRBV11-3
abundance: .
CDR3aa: CASSFGGLGSGGELFF
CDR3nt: TGTGCCAGCAGCTTCGGCGGGCTAGGGAGTGGCGGGGAGCTGTTTTTT

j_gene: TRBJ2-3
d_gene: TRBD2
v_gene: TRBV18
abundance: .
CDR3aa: CASSPGTSGPDTQYF
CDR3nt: TGTGCCAGCTCACCGGGGACTAGCGGGCCAGATACGCAGTATTTT

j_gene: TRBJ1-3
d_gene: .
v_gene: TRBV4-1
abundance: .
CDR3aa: CASSQEIMGGGNTIYF
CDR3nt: TGCGCCAGCAGCCAAGAAATCATGGGGGGTGGAAACACCATATATTTT

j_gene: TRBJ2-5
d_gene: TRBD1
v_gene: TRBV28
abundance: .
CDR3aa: CASSRDRAETQYF
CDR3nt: TGTGCCAGCAGCCGTGACAGGGCAGAGACCCAGTACTTC

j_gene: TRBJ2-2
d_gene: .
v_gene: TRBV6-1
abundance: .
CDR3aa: CASRPSGAGELFF
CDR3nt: TGTGCCAGCAGACCTTCGGGAGCCGGGGAGCTGTTTTTT

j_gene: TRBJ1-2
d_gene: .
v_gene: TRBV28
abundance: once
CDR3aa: CASSLEGWGYTF
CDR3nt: TGTGCCAGCAGTTTAGAGGGATGGGGCTACACCTTC

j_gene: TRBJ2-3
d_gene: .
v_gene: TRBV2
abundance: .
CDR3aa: CASSPLITDTQYF
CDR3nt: TGTGCCAGCAGTCCCCTAATAACAGATACGCAGTATTTT

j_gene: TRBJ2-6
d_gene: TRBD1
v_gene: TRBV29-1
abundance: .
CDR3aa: CSVEDGQGRSGANVLTF
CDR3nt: TGCAGCGTTGAAGACGGACAGGGGCGCTCTGGGGCCAACGTCCTGACTTTC

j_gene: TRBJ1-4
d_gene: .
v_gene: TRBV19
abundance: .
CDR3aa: CASSNLRRGQEKLFF
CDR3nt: TGTGCCAGTAGTAATCTGCGGAGAGGTCAGGAAAAACTGTTTTTT

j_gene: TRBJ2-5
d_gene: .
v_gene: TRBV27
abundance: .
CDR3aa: CASSLSDSKETQYF
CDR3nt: TGTGCCAGCAGTTTAAGCGACAGTAAAGAGACCCAGTACTTC

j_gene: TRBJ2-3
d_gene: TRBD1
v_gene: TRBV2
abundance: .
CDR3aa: CASSGDRGGTDTQYF
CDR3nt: TGTGCCAGCAGTGGGGACAGGGGCGGCACAGATACGCAGTATTTT

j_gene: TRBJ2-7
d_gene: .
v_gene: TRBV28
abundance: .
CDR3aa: CASSFGGTVYEQYF
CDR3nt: TGTGCCAGCAGTTTTGGGGGGACAGTCTACGAGCAGTACTTC

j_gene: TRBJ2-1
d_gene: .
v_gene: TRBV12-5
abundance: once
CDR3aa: CAWRLLGPNEQFF
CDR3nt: TGTGCTTGGAGACTTCTGGGGCCCAATGAGCAGTTCTTC

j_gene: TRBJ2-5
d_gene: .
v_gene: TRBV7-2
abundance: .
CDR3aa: CASSYGGGETQYF
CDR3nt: TGTGCCAGCAGCTACGGGGGAGGAGAGACCCAGTACTTC

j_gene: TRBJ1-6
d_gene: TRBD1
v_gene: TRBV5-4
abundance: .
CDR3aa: CASRPGQNSPLHF
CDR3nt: TGTGCCAGCAGACCGGGACAGAATTCACCCCTCCACTTT

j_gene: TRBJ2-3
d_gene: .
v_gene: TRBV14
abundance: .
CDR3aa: CASRRSATDTQYF
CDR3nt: TGTGCCAGCAGACGGTCCGCCACAGATACGCAGTATTTT

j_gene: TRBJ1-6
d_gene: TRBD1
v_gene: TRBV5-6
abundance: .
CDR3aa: CASTKGTGTSPLHF
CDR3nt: TGTGCCAGCACCAAAGGGACAGGGACGTCACCCCTCCACTTT

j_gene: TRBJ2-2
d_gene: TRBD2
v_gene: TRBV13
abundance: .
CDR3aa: CASSFITGGAGELFF
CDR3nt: TGTGCCAGCAGCTTTATAACGGGGGGAGCCGGGGAGCTGTTTTTT

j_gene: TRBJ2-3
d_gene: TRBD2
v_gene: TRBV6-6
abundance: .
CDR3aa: CASSYNAGAGTDTQYF
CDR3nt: TGTGCCAGCAGTTACAATGCGGGAGCTGGGACAGATACGCAGTATTTT

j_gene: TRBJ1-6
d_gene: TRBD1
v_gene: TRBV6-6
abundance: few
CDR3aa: CASREQGAWIPSPLHF
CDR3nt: TGTGCCAGCAGAGAACAGGGGGCGTGGATCCCCTCACCCCTCCACTTT

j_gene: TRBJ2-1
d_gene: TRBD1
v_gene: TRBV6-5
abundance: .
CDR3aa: CASSLRDRGNEQFF
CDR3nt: TGTGCCAGCAGCCTCCGGGACAGGGGTAATGAGCAGTTCTTC

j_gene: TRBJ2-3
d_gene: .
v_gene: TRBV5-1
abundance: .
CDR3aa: CASSSQVSLTDTQYF
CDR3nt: TGCGCCAGCAGCTCACAGGTGTCCCTCACAGATACGCAGTATTTT

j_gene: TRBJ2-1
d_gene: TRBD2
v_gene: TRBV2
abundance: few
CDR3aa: CANAASGNHNEQFF
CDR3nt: TGTGCCAATGCGGCCAGCGGGAATCACAATGAGCAGTTCTTC

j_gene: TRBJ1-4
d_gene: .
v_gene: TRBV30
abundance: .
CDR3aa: CAWRLATNEKLFF
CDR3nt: TGTGCCTGGAGACTAGCAACTAATGAAAAACTGTTTTTT

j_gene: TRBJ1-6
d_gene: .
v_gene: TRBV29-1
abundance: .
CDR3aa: CSVSESAGSYNSPLHF
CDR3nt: TGCAGCGTTTCGGAATCGGCGGGGTCCTATAATTCACCCCTCCACTTT

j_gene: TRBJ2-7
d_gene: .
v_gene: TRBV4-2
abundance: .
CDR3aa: CASSSQAVRAYEQYF
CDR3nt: TGTGCCAGCAGCTCCCAGGCCGTCAGGGCCTACGAGCAGTACTTC

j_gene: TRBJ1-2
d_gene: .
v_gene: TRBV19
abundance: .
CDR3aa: CASSIGLSYGYTF
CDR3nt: TGTGCCAGTAGTATTGGGCTTTCCTATGGCTACACCTTC

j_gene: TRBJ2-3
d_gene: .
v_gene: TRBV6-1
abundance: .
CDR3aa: CASSEKVSGKDTQYF
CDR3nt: TGTGCCAGCAGTGAAAAGGTTAGCGGCAAGGATACGCAGTATTTT

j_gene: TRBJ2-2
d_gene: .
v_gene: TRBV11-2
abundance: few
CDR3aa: CASSFGDYNTGELFF
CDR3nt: TGTGCCAGCAGCTTTGGTGACTACAACACCGGGGAGCTGTTTTTT

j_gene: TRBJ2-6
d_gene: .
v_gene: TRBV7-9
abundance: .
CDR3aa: CASSSSDTGANGLTF
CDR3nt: TGTGCCAGCAGCTCCTCAGATACTGGGGCCAACGGCCTGACTTTC

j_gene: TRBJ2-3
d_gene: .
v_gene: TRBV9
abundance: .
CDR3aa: CASSVFGSTDTQYF
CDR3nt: TGTGCCAGCAGCGTATTCGGTAGCACAGATACGCAGTATTTT

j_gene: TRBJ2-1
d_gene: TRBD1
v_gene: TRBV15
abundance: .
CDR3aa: CATSKGQENNEQFF
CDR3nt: TGTGCCACCAGCAAGGGACAGGAGAACAATGAGCAGTTCTTC

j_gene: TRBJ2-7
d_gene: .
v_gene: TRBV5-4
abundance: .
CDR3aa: CASRQRTGTSSYEQYF
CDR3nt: TGTGCCAGCAGGCAGAGGACCGGGACAAGCTCCTACGAGCAGTACTTC

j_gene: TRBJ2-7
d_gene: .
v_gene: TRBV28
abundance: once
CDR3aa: CASREIGLSRSHEQYF
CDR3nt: TGTGCCAGCCGGGAGATCGGGCTCTCCCGGAGCCACGAGCAGTACTTC

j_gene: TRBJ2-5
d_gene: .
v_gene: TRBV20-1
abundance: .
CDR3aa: CSALAGETEYF
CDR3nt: TGCAGTGCTCTGGCAGGGGAAACGGAGTACTTC

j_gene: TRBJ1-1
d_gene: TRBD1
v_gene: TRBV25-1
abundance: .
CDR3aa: CASSEWGTGVPTEAFF
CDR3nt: TGTGCCAGCAGTGAATGGGGGACAGGGGTCCCCACTGAAGCTTTCTTT

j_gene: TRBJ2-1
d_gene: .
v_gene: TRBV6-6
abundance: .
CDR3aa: CATGDSNNEQFF
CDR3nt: TGTGCCACCGGGGACTCCAACAATGAGCAGTTCTTC

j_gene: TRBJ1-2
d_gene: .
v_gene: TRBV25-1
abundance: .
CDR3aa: CASSESVLYYTF
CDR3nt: TGTGCCAGCAGTGAATCGGTGTTGTACTACACCTTC

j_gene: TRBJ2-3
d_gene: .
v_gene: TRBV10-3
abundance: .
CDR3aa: CAINPTQAGATDTQYF
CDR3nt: TGTGCCATCAACCCTACGCAGGCGGGGGCGACTGATACGCAGTATTTT

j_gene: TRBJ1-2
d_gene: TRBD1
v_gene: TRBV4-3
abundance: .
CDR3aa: CASSQELSGGDYGYTF
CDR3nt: TGCGCCAGCAGCCAAGAGCTCTCAGGGGGCGATTATGGCTACACCTTC

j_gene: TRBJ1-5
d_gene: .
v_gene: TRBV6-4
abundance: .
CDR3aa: CASSEQGVGQPQHF
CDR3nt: TGTGCCAGCAGTGAACAGGGTGTCGGTCAGCCCCAGCATTTT

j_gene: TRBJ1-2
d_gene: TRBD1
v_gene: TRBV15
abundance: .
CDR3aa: CATSRLGTEARDGYTF
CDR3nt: TGTGCCACCAGCAGATTAGGGACAGAGGCGAGAGATGGCTACACCTTC

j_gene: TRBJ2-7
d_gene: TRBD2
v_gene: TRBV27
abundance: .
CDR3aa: CASKGSGRGYEQYF
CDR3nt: TGTGCCAGCAAGGGGAGCGGGAGAGGATACGAGCAGTACTTC

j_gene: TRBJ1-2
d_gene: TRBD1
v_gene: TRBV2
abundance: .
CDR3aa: CASRDRGGRGYTF
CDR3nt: TGTGCCAGCAGGGACAGGGGAGGGCGCGGCTACACCTTC

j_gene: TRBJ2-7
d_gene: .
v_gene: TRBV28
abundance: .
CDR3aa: CASSLGREYEQYF
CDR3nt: TGTGCCAGCAGTTTGGGAAGGGAGTACGAGCAGTACTTC

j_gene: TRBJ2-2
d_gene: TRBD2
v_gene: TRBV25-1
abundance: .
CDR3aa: CASSERGGVAGLTGELFF
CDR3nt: TGTGCCAGCAGTGAACGGGGGGGTGTAGCGGGACTTACCGGGGAGCTGTTTTTT

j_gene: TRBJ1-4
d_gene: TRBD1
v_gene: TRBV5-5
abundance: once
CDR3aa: CASSLSRGQGREKLFF
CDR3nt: TGTGCCAGCAGCCTGTCAAGGGGACAGGGGCGTGAAAAACTGTTTTTT

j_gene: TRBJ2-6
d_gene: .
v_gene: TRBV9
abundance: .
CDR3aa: CASSPSLTGANVLTF
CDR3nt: TGTGCCAGCAGCCCTTCTTTAACTGGGGCCAACGTCCTGACTTTC